This T cell receptor beta chain is from a study of response to subunit inactivated influenza vaccine (dated by TCRdb to between 2018 and 2020). Concerning the study at large: Deep quantitative profiling of the T cell receptor repertoire was used in the study to follow responses to a trivalent subunit inactivated influenza vaccine.

Points the paper makes about the study in general: It was suggested by the authors that each seasonal influenza vaccination may recruit only a limited number of new T cells.

Library construction relied on RT-PCR. These reads were obtained on an Illumina HiSeq 2500. TCRdb itself trimmed the public reads at Q25 with fastp, ran MiXCR and retained productive beta chains. Every distinct CDR3 protein forms one entry, paired with its most common genes and DNA. For this sample there are about 520,000 distinct CDR3 sequences; 6% to 9% appear just once. The top ten hold around 12% of the sample. With regard to this clonotype: The target of this receptor is not known. Base qualities were left out, and no much larger clone turns up one base away.

The source of this sequence is a man in his fifties or sixties who received an inactivated influenza vaccine. Donor details come from another sample of the same person, matched by shared clones. The sample was PBMCs from blood, taken roughly 24 months after vaccination.

The DNA is as follows: TGTGCCAGCAGCTCCACCACCCCCAGGGTGAACACCGGGGAGCTGTTTTTT. It translates to CASSSTTPRVNTGELFF. This sequence uses TRBV7-9 and TRBJ2-2; the D gene is perhaps TRBD1, on 5 matching bases. CDR1 is given as SEHNR and CDR2 as FQNEAQ, both from the germline V gene (reference sequence). V gives up 4 bases and J gives up 1 base, and the segment between their germline ends measures 16 bases. The CDR3 measures 17 amino acids from cysteine to phenylalanine. CDR3 DNA only is kept here, 51 bases in frame from base 1.